These T cell receptor beta chains were read from a single sample in a study of CD8+ T cells in alopecia areata. Assay: immunoSEQ multiplex PCR; the TCRdb copy retains only in-frame clones and omits some. The sample yields some 200,000 clones, more than 55% seen once. The sequences come from CD4+ T cells sorted from blood, collected at week 4, from a patient treated with tofacitinib. The receptors derive from a human donor with alopecia areata. Each CDR3 is given with its conserved first and last residue. A D gene is named only where the DNA matches it firmly. Clone size appears in some rows only: once, few, many, or a class for an expanded clone.

d_gene: NA
v_gene: TRBV2
len: 17
j_gene: TRBJ1-6
abundance: NA
CDR3aa: CASSRLIPGRGNSPLHF
CDR3nt: TGTGCCAGCAGTCGACTCATCCCGGGACGGGGTAATTCACCCCTCCACTTT

d_gene: NA
v_gene: TRBV25-1
len: 13
j_gene: TRBJ2-1
abundance: NA
CDR3aa: CASSGPPRHEQFF
CDR3nt: TGTGCCAGCAGCGGACCACCACGACATGAGCAGTTCTTC

d_gene: NA
v_gene: TRBV6-5
len: 13
j_gene: TRBJ1-2
abundance: NA
CDR3aa: CASSQTLNYGYTF
CDR3nt: TGTGCCAGCAGCCAGACACTTAACTATGGCTACACCTTC

d_gene: NA
v_gene: TRBV5-1
len: 13
j_gene: TRBJ1-2
abundance: NA
CDR3aa: CASSPGTRHGYTF
CDR3nt: TGCGCCAGCAGCCCGGGGACTAGGCATGGCTACACCTTC

d_gene: TRBD1
v_gene: TRBV30
len: 15
j_gene: TRBJ1-3
abundance: few
CDR3aa: CAWNFDRVAGNTIYF
CDR3nt: TGTGCCTGGAACTTCGACAGGGTTGCCGGAAACACCATATATTTT

d_gene: NA
v_gene: TRBV15
len: 13
j_gene: TRBJ2-5
abundance: NA
CDR3aa: CATSRDPVETQYF
CDR3nt: TGTGCCACCAGCAGAGATCCAGTGGAGACCCAGTACTTC

d_gene: TRBD1
v_gene: TRBV4-2
len: 16
j_gene: TRBJ1-2
abundance: NA
CDR3aa: CASSQAPRGRGDGYTF
CDR3nt: TGTGCCAGCAGCCAAGCTCCCCGCGGCAGGGGGGATGGCTACACCTTC

d_gene: NA
v_gene: TRBV30
len: 11
j_gene: TRBJ1-2
abundance: few
CDR3aa: CAWSDPYGYTF
CDR3nt: TGTGCCTGGAGTGACCCCTATGGCTACACCTTC

d_gene: NA
v_gene: TRBV6-5
len: 12
j_gene: TRBJ1-2
abundance: NA
CDR3aa: CASSRGGYGYTF
CDR3nt: TGTGCCAGCAGCAGGGGAGGCTATGGCTACACCTTC

d_gene: NA
v_gene: TRBV9
len: 14
j_gene: TRBJ1-2
abundance: NA
CDR3aa: CASSVDPINYGYTF
CDR3nt: TGTGCCAGCAGCGTAGATCCGATTAACTATGGCTACACCTTC

d_gene: NA
v_gene: TRBV7-9
len: 17
j_gene: TRBJ2-5
abundance: few
CDR3aa: CASSGRLSRWYQETQYF
CDR3nt: TGTGCCAGCAGCGGACGGTTATCCCGGTGGTACCAAGAGACCCAGTACTTC

d_gene: TRBD1
v_gene: TRBV19
len: 13
j_gene: TRBJ2-1
abundance: NA
CDR3aa: CASSPQGATEQFF
CDR3nt: TGTGCCAGTAGTCCACAGGGGGCAACTGAGCAGTTCTTC

d_gene: NA
v_gene: TRBV4-3
len: 19
j_gene: TRBJ2-1
abundance: NA
CDR3aa: CASSQVKGTGDFGLDEQFF
CDR3nt: TGCGCCAGCAGCCAAGTTAAGGGGACTGGGGACTTTGGGCTGGATGAGCAGTTCTTC

d_gene: NA
v_gene: TRBV10-3
len: 13
j_gene: TRBJ1-6
abundance: few
CDR3aa: CAISEQEDSPLHF
CDR3nt: TGTGCCATCAGTGAGCAGGAAGATTCACCCCTCCACTTT

d_gene: NA
v_gene: TRBV15
len: 12
j_gene: TRBJ1-2
abundance: NA
CDR3aa: CATSRRQELYTF
CDR3nt: TGTGCCACCAGCAGGAGACAGGAATTATACACCTTC